This TCR beta chain was sequenced during a study of glioma-infiltrating T cells. Study-wide results and limits: Shared blood CDR3 signature motifs marked patients with low tissue-blood divergence.

Amplification of TCR alpha and beta CDR3 regions from RNA used iRepertoire nested multiplex PCR. In TCRdb, the multiplex PCR reads were re-called with MiXCR into one record per CDR3 protein. Found here are around 350,000 distinct CDR3 sequences, about 40% of them singletons; the top ten hold approximately 12%. CDR1 DFQATT and CDR2 SNEGSKA come from the germline V gene (reference sequence). V lost 3 bases and J 1 base, leaving 10 bases between the germline ends. The CDR3 length is 14 residues. This clonotype has a handful of counts. Antigen unknown. The TCR comes from a human donor with low-grade glioma or glioblastoma, undergoing nonglioma brain surgery, or in good health (not recorded which). V gene TRBV20-1 combines with J gene TRBJ1-5; D is ambiguous. The sequencing input was glioma tissue, nonneoplastic brain tissue, or PBMCs (not recorded which). CDR3 sequence (DNA): TGCAGTGCTAGCAGTGGACGGAGCAATCAGCCCCAGCATTTT. This gives the protein CSASSGRSNQPQHF.